This TCR beta chain was identified during a study of cytomegalovirus exposure and HLA in healthy donors. Background on the study: The study's early data release held tens of millions of unique TCRs from HLA-typed donors. Study-wide findings and caveats: From TCR beta sequences, most subjects' HLA-A and HLA-B alleles were reportedly predicted accurately. In a later analysis, the majority of CMV-associated beta chains seemingly showed HLA restriction.

The PCR employed 60 Vbeta primers together with 13 Jbeta primers. The protocol was immunoSEQ multiplex PCR, while the TCRdb copy is restricted to in-frame clones and leaves out a portion. In the table there are roughly 180,000 clones, roughly a tenth of which are singletons. Germline V gene sequence: CDR1 KGHSH, CDR2 LQKENI. The V end lost 5 bases, the J end lost 6 bases, and 25 bases lay between the germline ends. The CDR3 spans 17 residues. This clone turned up a few times. Its antigen is not known. This clonotype was obtained from a woman aged 30 to 39 in good health and CMV-seropositive. The source material was PBMCs. This chain connects TRBV18 to TRBJ1-2, with D possibly being TRBD1 (5 bases). Written as DNA, the CDR3 is TGTGCCAGCTCATCTCGACAGACAGCCGAACCCTCGGATGGCTACACCTTC. Protein sequence: CASSSRQTAEPSDGYTF.